This TCR beta chain was captured by sequencing in a study of T-cell reconstitution after alpha-beta-depleted transplantation in children. A TCRbeta library incorporating unique molecular identifiers was prepared. TCRdb reprocessed the PCR reads with MiXCR, giving one entry per CDR3 protein. The sample shows 450,000 to 600,000 distinct CDR3 sequences, about a sixth of them seen only once. CDR3 length: 14 residues. Between the trimmed V and J ends, which lost 3 bases and 8 bases, there was a span of 13 bases. Germline loops: CDR1 SGHVS, CDR2 FNYEAQ. The TCR originated in a human donor who donated a stem cell graft to a child with acute lymphoblastic leukemia. The chain has TRBV7-6 and TRBJ1-4; the D gene is possibly TRBD1 (5 bases). The sample was PBMCs from the stem cell graft donor, taken from the stem cell graft. CDR3 in amino acids: CASSLGRKDEKLFF. CDR3 in DNA: TGTGCCAGCAGCTTGGGACGGAAAGACGAAAAACTGTTTTTT.